The entry below describes one T cell receptor beta chain. Compared with germline, one end of the junction differs, possibly owing to a read error. Per germline, CDR1 SQVTM and CDR2 ANQGSEA. This CDR3 has 11 residues. The sample comes from a study of blood T cell repertoires in COVID-19. Original processing methods: Estimation of nucleated cell counts relied on the amplification of reference gene primers. This table comes from immunoSEQ multiplex PCR, and its TCRdb copy is limited to in-frame clones, with some not included. V, J and clone size are those of that table, while D and trimming were read from the DNA. The data contain 200,000 to 300,000 clones, 70% to 90% of them seen just once; the ten biggest clones take up roughly 1.8%.

Sequencing input: peripheral blood. The chain links TRBV29-1 to TRBJ1-3; D is undetermined. The receptor was isolated from a man between 25 and 39 years old with active or convalescent COVID-19. CDR3 protein: CGGEAGNTIYF. CDR3 nucleotide sequence: TGTGGAGGTGAGGCTGGAAACACCATATATTTT.